These 21 T cell receptor beta chains share one sample of origin, sequenced in a study of CDR3 diversity in severe acne. Via MiXCR, TCRdb re-called the PCR reads, giving one row per CDR3 protein. The sample lists about 84,000 distinct CDR3 sequences, under 65% seen once, with around an eighth in the top ten. Sequenced material: blood. These receptors all stem from a male donor in good health, without acne.

In this sample, this clonotype turned up many times. This chain links TRBV3-1 with TRBJ2-7; perhaps D is TRBD1 or TRBD2 (6 bases each). This CDR3 contains 15 residues. CDR1 and CDR2 from the germline V gene are LGHDT and YNNKEL (reference sequence). V was trimmed by 0 bases and J by 7 bases, leaving 16 bases between them. The CDR3 sequence: CASSQDRGQTGEQYF. CDR3 DNA: TGTGCCAGCAGCCAAGATCGGGGGCAGACCGGTGAGCAGTACTTC.

In this sample, this clonotype is medium-sized. This sequence joins TRBV24-1 and TRBJ2-2; no clear D. V lost 9 bases and J lost 0, with 1 base in between. This CDR3 contains 11 residues. The V gene's germline CDR1 is KGHDR and CDR2 SFDVKD. The DNA of the CDR3 is TGTGCCACCGCGAACACCGGGGAGCTGTTTTTT. Encoded protein: CATANTGELFF.

The sample holds many counts of this clonotype. This sequence joins TRBV14 and TRBJ2-1, with a weak D call TRBD1 (7 bases). The CDR3 length is 18 residues. Trimming took off 3 bases at V and 8 bases at J, with 26 bases between the two ends. Looked up from germline, CDR1 is SGHDN and CDR2 is FVKESK. The CDR3 is CASSHEVGLQGTADEQFF. DNA for the CDR3: TGTGCCAGCAGCCACGAAGTGGGATTACAGGGGACTGCGGATGAGCAGTTCTTC.

The sample holds many counts of this clonotype. The genes are TRBV14 and TRBJ2-1; no clear D. The CDR3 is 17 amino acids. CDR1 is SGHDN and CDR2 is FVKESK in the germline V gene. V gave up 4 bases and J gave up 4 bases, with 20 bases separating them. The CDR3 sequence is CASSLRVASFSYNEQFF. DNA of the CDR3: TGTGCCAGCAGCCTCAGAGTAGCCAGTTTTAGTTACAATGAGCAGTTCTTC.

The chain recombines TRBV24-1 with TRBJ2-7; D is undetermined. This CDR3 comprises 16 residues. Per germline, CDR1 KGHDR and CDR2 SFDVKD. V was trimmed by 3 bases and J by 3 bases, leaving 17 bases between them. The CDR3 nucleotides read TGTGCCACCAGTGATACCTCGGTGGACGGCTACTACGAGCAGTACTTC. This gives the protein CATSDTSVDGYYEQYF.

The table lists this clonotype with a few counts. This rearrangement joins TRBV24-1 to TRBJ1-2; D is unresolved. In germline, CDR1 is KGHDR, CDR2 SFDVKD. The CDR3 runs to 12 residues. V was trimmed by 3 bases and J by 10 bases, leaving 11 bases between them. The CDR3 sequence is CATSDMSSPYTF. The CDR3 bases are TGTGCCACCAGTGATATGAGCTCTCCCTACACCTTC.

The chain links TRBV25-1 to TRBJ2-3; 12 bases align to TRBD2. Germline CDR1 reads MGHDK; CDR2 reads SYGVNS. The CDR3 has 23 residues. Trimming at V came to 2 bases and at J to 11 bases, leaving 32 bases not matched to a gene. The chain's CDR3 is CASSEEGTARASGRAWEYNEQYF. The CDR3 bases are TGTGCCAGCAGTGAAGAGGGAACAGCTAGGGCTAGCGGGAGGGCCTGGGAGTACAATGAGCAGTATTTT.

The chain recombines TRBV24-1 with TRBJ2-2, with TRBD2 matching over 11 bases. This CDR3 spans 18 amino acids. Germline CDR1 KGHDR, CDR2 SFDVKD. V was clipped by 0 bases and J by 0 bases; unmatched bases: 2. CDR3 sequence: CATSDLTSGSTNTGELFF. In DNA, the CDR3 is TGTGCCACCAGTGATTTGACTAGCGGGAGTACGAACACCGGGGAGCTGTTTTTT.

This clonotype has just one count. A read error is likely, as this CDR3 ends without the conserved phenylalanine or tryptophan. No DNA is shown, since the ends of the CDR3 on it are uncertain; the CDR3 is the one TCRdb lists. This chain's CDR3 is CASSYKGSPS. The V and J genes are TRBV5-6 and TRBJ1-6; whether TRBD1, the table's D call, matches the DNA was not checked. Per the germline V gene, CDR1 is SGHDT and CDR2 is YYEEEE. The CDR3 length is 10 residues, termini included.

Remarks on this clonotype: Germline is not matched at one junction end, which may reflect a read error. The CDR3 region is CARSPYPTGNYGYTF. The CDR3 region has the DNA TGTGCCCGCAGCCCCTACCCCACTGGTAACTATGGCTACACCTTC. This chain uses TRBV9 with TRBJ1-2; no firm D call. Germline V lookup: CDR1 SGDLS, CDR2 YYNGEE. The CDR3 is 15 amino acids.

This clonotype was counted ten times or more. The genes are TRBV5-1 and TRBJ2-5; 11 bases match TRBD2. This CDR3 comprises 14 residues. The germline CDR1 and CDR2 sequences are SGHRS and YFSETQ. V was pared by 4 bases and J by 3 bases, with 2 bases of the junction left unmatched. The CDR3 DNA reads as TGCGCCAGCAGCCCGGGACTAGCGGAAGAGACCCAGTACTTC. This gives the protein CASSPGLAEETQYF.

Points on this clonotype: A much more abundant neighbour one base away suggests this may be a read error. This sequence joins TRBV2 and TRBJ1-1, with D tentatively TRBD1 (5 bases). Looked up from germline, CDR1 is SNHLY and CDR2 is FYNNEI. The CDR3 consists of 13 residues. In nucleotides, the CDR3 is TGTGCCAGCAGTCCGGACATCAAAACTGAAGCTTCCTTT. Its protein product is CASSPDIKTEASF.

This clonotype was recorded at least ten times. V and J are TRBV25-1 and TRBJ1-2; TRBD1 matches 7 bases. Trimming cost V 1 base and J 4 bases; bases outside gene matches: 6. The CDR3 covers 15 residues. Germline values: CDR1 MGHDK, CDR2 SYGVNS. The CDR3 coding sequence is TGTGCCAGCAGTGAATGGGGACAGTCCGCCTATGGCTACACCTTC. It yields the protein CASSEWGQSAYGYTF.

J is TRBJ2-3 and V is TRBV5-1; 14 nucleotides agree with TRBD2. Germline CDR1 and CDR2: SGHRS and YFSETQ. V lost 2 bases to trimming and J lost 11 bases; unmatched junction nucleotides: 7. The CDR3 runs to 15 residues. CDR3 nucleotide sequence: TGCGCCAGCAGCTTAGGGACTAGCGGGAGTAATGAGCAGTATTTT. Its translation: CASSLGTSGSNEQYF.

This clonotype was seen ten or more times. This chain joins TRBV5-6 and TRBJ2-5, with D perhaps TRBD1 (6 bases). The length of the CDR3 is 15 residues. Per the germline V gene, CDR1 is SGHDT and CDR2 is YYEEEE. With 0 bases removed from V and 4 bases from J, the gap between germline ends came to 13 bases. The CDR3 loop is CASSLGGLAGETQYF. In DNA form, the CDR3 reads TGTGCCAGCAGCTTGGGGGGGCTAGCTGGAGAGACCCAGTACTTC. The full variable domain, in which reference TRBV5-6 and TRBJ2-5 provide the parts outside the CDR3, is DAGVTQSPTHLIKTRGQQVTLRCSPKSGHDTVSWYQQALGQGPQFIFQYYEEEERQRGNFPDRFSGHQFPNYSSELNVNALLLGDSALYLCASSLGGLAGETQYFGPGTRLLVL.

The chain is built from TRBV7-6 and TRBJ2-7; 11 bases align to TRBD2. Germline V lookup: CDR1 SGHVS, CDR2 FNYEAQ. This CDR3 spans 15 amino acids. The J segment lost 1 base and the V segment lost 5 bases, leaving 4 bases of the junction unmatched. The CDR3 sequence: CASSRGLAESYEQYF. The CDR3 DNA reads as TGTGCCAGCAGCAGGGGACTAGCGGAGTCCTACGAGCAGTACTTC.

Many counts were recorded for this clonotype. The chain couples TRBV2 to TRBJ2-7; 11 positions match TRBD2. V lost 4 bases to trimming and J lost 3 bases; unmatched junction nucleotides: 5. This CDR3 region has 15 residues. Germline-derived CDR1 and CDR2 are SNHLY and FYNNEI. CDR3 residues: CASSATSGSIYEQYF. In DNA form, the CDR3 reads TGTGCCAGCAGTGCCACTAGCGGGAGTATCTACGAGCAGTACTTC.

The J gene is TRBJ2-1, the V gene TRBV20-1; 7 bases map to TRBD1. Germline lookup yields CDR1 DFQATT and CDR2 SNEGSKA (reference sequence). V gave up 2 bases and J gave up 9 bases; unmatched junction bases: 4. The CDR3 sequence is 12 residues long. In nucleotides, the CDR3 is TGCAGTGCTAGACAGGGGGAGAGTGAGCAGTTCTTC. Translating gives CSARQGESEQFF.

As for this clonotype: Its ends do not fully match the called genes, so a read error is possible. The CDR3 region is CATGEANVLAF. Here the CDR3 DNA reads TGTGCCACCGGCGAGGCCAACGTCCTGGCTTTC. The J gene is TRBJ2-6, the V gene TRBV24-1, with D hard to call. Germline CDR1 KGHDR, CDR2 SFDVKD. The length of the CDR3 is 11 residues.

V is TRBV6-5 and J is TRBJ1-5; D possibly corresponds to TRBD1 (6 bases). The CDR3 totals 13 residues. Germline CDR1 MNHEY, CDR2 SVGAGI. The ends were cut back, 6 bases at V and 7 bases at J, with 13 bases in the middle. CDR3 protein: CASRHRAGQPQHF. In DNA form, the CDR3 reads TGTGCCAGCAGACACAGGGCGGGACAGCCCCAGCATTTT.

The genes are TRBV7-4 and TRBJ2-7; 12 nucleotides agree with TRBD2. V lost 3 bases, J lost 7 bases, and 7 bases stayed unmatched. This CDR3 region has 15 residues. Germline V gene lookup returns CDR1 SGHVT and CDR2 SQSDAQ. CDR3 region: CASSLRLAGVGEQYF. The CDR3 DNA reads as TGTGCCAGCAGCTTGAGACTAGCGGGAGTGGGTGAGCAGTACTTC.